These 26 T cell receptor beta chains share one sample of origin, sequenced in a study of T cells in narcolepsy. TCRdb's table, derived via immunoSEQ multiplex PCR, lists solely in-frame clones and lacks some. The sample lists approximately 28,000 clones, 81% occurring once. Material: memory (CD45RA-) CD4+ T cells from blood. These receptors were collected from a human donor in good health.

V usage is TRBV19 and J usage is TRBJ2-3; D could derive from TRBD1 or TRBD2 (6 bases each). Deletions cut 4 bases from V and 4 bases from J, with 15 bases between. Germline values: CDR1 LNHDA, CDR2 SQIVND (reference sequence). The CDR3 runs to 15 residues. CDR3 sequence reads: CASSKQGRRADTQYF. CDR3 nucleotides: TGTGCCAGTAGTAAACAGGGAAGGAGGGCAGATACGCAGTATTTT.

J is TRBJ2-3 and V is TRBV13; 8 nucleotides align to TRBD2. Germline assignment: CDR1 PRHDT and CDR2 FYEKMQ (reference sequence). V gave up 2 bases and J gave up 6 bases; unmatched junction bases: 7. The CDR3 contains 15 residues. In DNA, the CDR3 is TGTGCCAGCAGCTTACGACTCGGGAGGGTGGATACGCAGTATTTT. Translation gives CASSLRLGRVDTQYF.

This chain joins TRBV9 and TRBJ2-7, with no clear D. CDR3 length: 14 residues. V was clipped by 0 bases and J by 2 bases, with 9 bases between them. Germline V lookup: CDR1 SGDLS, CDR2 YYNGEE. As DNA, the CDR3 is TGTGCCAGCAGCGTAGGGCCACGTCCCTACGAGCAGTACTTC. This gives the protein CASSVGPRPYEQYF.

The gene calls are TRBV2 and TRBJ2-1, with D possibly TRBD2 on 6 matching bases. This CDR3 contains 15 residues. The V gene's germline CDR1 is SNHLY and CDR2 FYNNEI. V lost 4 bases and J lost 4, with 14 bases in between. For the CDR3, the DNA is TGTGCCAGCAGTGCCGAGGAGGCGGGGTACAATGAGCAGTTCTTC. Encoded protein: CASSAEEAGYNEQFF.

This clone was found a few times. V gene TRBV2 combines with J gene TRBJ1-5; 10 bases match TRBD1. The CDR3 loop spans 17 amino acids. J lost 2 bases, V lost 7 bases, and 11 bases had no gene match. Germline values: CDR1 SNHLY, CDR2 FYNNEI. CDR3 loop: CASTSGQGLMGNQPQHF. CDR3 DNA sequence: TGTGCCAGCACCTCGGGACAGGGGTTAATGGGCAATCAGCCCCAGCATTTT. The full variable domain, in which reference TRBV2 and TRBJ1-5 provide the parts outside the CDR3, is EPEVTQTPSHQVTQMGQEVILRCVPISNHLYFYWYRQILGQKVEFLVSFYNNEISEKSEIFDDQFSVERPDGSNFTLKIRSTKLEDSAMYFCASTSGQGLMGNQPQHFGDGTRLSIL.

The rearrangement joins TRBV5-6 to TRBJ1-5, with 7 bases aligning to TRBD1. Germline assignment: CDR1 SGHDT and CDR2 YYEEEE. The CDR3 totals 11 residues. V was clipped by 2 bases and J by 14 bases; unmatched bases: 4. The CDR3 region is CASSFGQEKHF. DNA of the CDR3: TGTGCCAGCAGCTTTGGACAGGAGAAGCATTTT.

Details on this clone: The same CDR3 is also encoded by other DNA sequences in this sample. V usage is TRBV19 and J usage is TRBJ1-5; 9 nucleotides match TRBD1. The CDR3 has 14 amino acids. The ends lost 7 bases at V and 7 bases at J; junction bases unmatched: 8. Germline CDR1 LNHDA, CDR2 SQIVND (reference sequence). CDR3 nucleotides: TGTGCCAGTACTAAACAGGGGGCAGGCCAGCCCCAGCATTTT. Translated, it gives CASTKQGAGQPQHF.

This clone appeared a few times. The chain recombines TRBV5-4 with TRBJ2-5; 10 bases align to TRBD1. Germline trimming cut 4 bases from V and 4 bases from J; bases unmatched to any gene: 4. CDR1 and CDR2 from the germline V gene are SGHNT and YYREEE (reference sequence). The CDR3 sequence is 14 residues long. In DNA form, the CDR3 reads TGTGCCAGCAGCCGGGACAGGGGAGGAGAGACCCAGTACTTC. As protein: CASSRDRGGETQYF.

The V and J genes are TRBV2 and TRBJ1-2; 8 bases are shared with TRBD1. CDR3 length: 14 residues. Germline V CDR1 and CDR2: SNHLY, FYNNEI. The ends lost 4 bases at V and 8 bases at J; junction bases unmatched: 9. CDR3 amino acids: CASSAGQGRSGYTF. As DNA, the CDR3 is TGTGCCAGCAGTGCTGGACAGGGAAGGTCCGGCTACACCTTC.

The chain has TRBV6-5 and TRBJ1-1, with 8 positions matching TRBD1. The CDR3 has 15 residues. V was pared by 0 bases and J by 3 bases, with 3 bases of the junction left unmatched. Germline-derived CDR1 and CDR2 are MNHEY and SVGAGI. The DNA for the CDR3 is TGTGCCAGCAGTTACTCGATCAGGGGGCACACTGAAGCTTTCTTT. Protein: CASSYSIRGHTEAFF.

This sequence joins TRBV5-3 and TRBJ2-3, with 9 positions matching TRBD2. TRBV5-3 is reported as an ORF; its role is uncertain. The CDR3 length is 17 residues. J was trimmed by 6 bases and V by 1 base; bases with no gene match: 12. CDR3 in DNA: TGTGCCAGAAGCTTGAGGAGGCTAGCGGGAAGGGTGGATACGCAGTATTTT. Translated, it gives CARSLRRLAGRVDTQYF.

The chain combines TRBV5-6 with TRBJ1-1, with D perhaps TRBD1 (5 bases). CDR3 length: 13 amino acids. Germline V gene data show CDR1 as SGHDT and CDR2 as YYEEEE. V lost 6 bases to trimming and J lost 11 bases, with 20 bases between them. CDR3: CASTTYQDTNAFF. DNA for the CDR3: TGTGCCAGCACCACATATCAGGACACCAACGCTTTCTTT. Complete variable domain (other parts from reference TRBV5-6 and TRBJ1-1): DAGVTQSPTHLIKTRGQQVTLRCSPKSGHDTVSWYQQALGQGPQFIFQYYEEEERQRGNFPDRFSGHQFPNYSSELNVNALLLGDSALYLCASTTYQDTNAFFGQGTRLTVV.

V gene TRBV5-4 combines with J gene TRBJ2-7; unclear D gene. Germline V CDR1 and CDR2: SGHNT, YYREEE (reference sequence). V dropped 4 bases and J dropped 4 bases, with 15 bases sitting between them. The CDR3 has 14 residues. CDR3 DNA: TGTGCCAGCAGCCCCGACCCAGGCGGTTACGAGCAGTACTTC. Its translation: CASSPDPGGYEQYF.

V is TRBV2 and J is TRBJ2-1; TRBD2 matches 8 bases. Per the germline V gene, CDR1 is SNHLY and CDR2 is FYNNEI. The CDR3 contains 15 residues. Trimming took 6 bases from V and 0 from J; bases not matched to a gene: 4. The CDR3 sequence is CASRSTSGSYNEQFF. The CDR3 DNA reads TGTGCCAGCAGGTCAACTAGCGGCTCCTACAATGAGCAGTTCTTC.

About this clone: A much larger clone lies a single base off, so this may be a read error. The chain employs TRBV5-6 and TRBJ1-1; no definite D call. The CDR3 covers 13 residues. Germline V CDR1 and CDR2: SGHDT, YYEEEE. The chain's CDR3 is CASSSQRNTEALF. The CDR3 DNA sequence: TGTGCCAGCAGCTCACAGAGGAACACTGAAGCTCTCTTT.

The chain couples TRBV5-1 to TRBJ2-6, with 7 bases matching TRBD1. Trimming took 7 bases from V and 1 from J; bases not matched to a gene: 11. The CDR3 extends over 17 amino acids. Germline V gene sequence: CDR1 SGHRS, CDR2 YFSETQ. The CDR3 coding sequence is TGCGCCAGCCGTTTCACAGGGGACACGTCTGGGGCCAACGTCCTGACTTTC. Translation: CASRFTGDTSGANVLTF.

In regard to this clone: The identical CDR3 is also encoded by other nucleotide sequences in the sample. The V gene is TRBV29-1, the J gene TRBJ2-5; D is unresolved. Germline CDR1 reads SQVTM; CDR2 reads ANQGSEA. CDR3 length equals 10 residues. The germline V and J ends were trimmed by 6 bases and 4 bases, with 6 bases remaining between them. CDR3 in DNA: TGCAGCGTCGTGGCAGAGACCCAGTACTTC. Translating gives CSVVAETQYF.

The CDR3 region has the DNA TGTGCCAGCAGCCTCAACTCCCTGCGCTATGGCTACACCTTC. Translation gives CASSLNSLRYGYTF. V is TRBV5-4 and J is TRBJ1-2; D unresolved. Germline-derived CDR1 and CDR2 are SGHNT and YYREEE (reference sequence). V lost 4 bases and J lost 4, with 14 bases in between. The CDR3 length is 14 residues.

This clone was recorded only once. The chain combines TRBV9 with TRBJ2-3; 9 bases are shared with TRBD2. Unmatched junction bases numbered 6, after V lost 0 bases and J lost 7 bases. The CDR3 runs to 15 residues. CDR1 is SGDLS, CDR2 YYNGEE, per germline. The CDR3: CASSVDPLAGNTQYF. In DNA, the CDR3 is TGTGCCAGCAGCGTAGATCCCCTAGCGGGGAATACGCAGTATTTT.

The chain has TRBV13 and TRBJ2-3; TRBD2 matches 11 bases. V lost 5 bases and J lost 0; bases outside the gene matches: 4. The CDR3 runs 16 residues. Germline-derived CDR1 and CDR2 are PRHDT and FYEKMQ (reference sequence). CDR3 sequence (DNA): TGTGCCAGCAGCCGGACTAGCGGGTATAGCACAGATACGCAGTATTTT. Protein sequence: CASSRTSGYSTDTQYF.

This chain uses TRBV5-1 with TRBJ1-1; 12 bases are a match to TRBD1. The V gene end was trimmed by 2 bases and the J gene end by 4 bases; junction bases not matched to a gene: 6. The CDR3 is 16 residues long. Per germline, CDR1 SGHRS and CDR2 YFSETQ. For the CDR3, the DNA is TGCGCCAGCAGCTTTGGGACAGGGGGCCGTGGCACTGAAGCTTTCTTT. Amino acid sequence: CASSFGTGGRGTEAFF.

This clone was seen a few times. J is TRBJ1-3 and V is TRBV6-1; no clear D gene. The V and J ends lost 6 bases and 1 base respectively, with 10 bases between them. The CDR3 has 14 residues. Germline lookup yields CDR1 MNHNS and CDR2 SASEGT. The CDR3 spells CASRSFVSGNTIYF. The CDR3 DNA reads as TGTGCCAGCAGGTCCTTTGTGTCTGGAAACACCATATATTTT.

The V call is TRBV6-4, the J call TRBJ2-2; D is uncertain. The CDR3 extends over 15 amino acids. Per germline, CDR1 MRHNA and CDR2 SNTAGT. V dropped 5 bases and J dropped 0 bases, with 10 bases sitting between them. CDR3 nucleotide sequence: TGTGCCAGCAGTCCTGAAAACGCGAACACCGGGGAGCTGTTTTTT. It specifies CASSPENANTGELFF.

The chain couples TRBV6-1 to TRBJ2-2; perhaps TRBD1 as D (5 bases). CDR3 size: 14 residues. Trimming pared 4 bases from V and 4 bases from J, leaving 10 bases between. Germline CDR1 reads MNHNS; CDR2 reads SASEGT. CDR3 amino acids: CASSVLRGTGELFF. In nucleotides, the CDR3 is TGTGCCAGCAGTGTCCTTAGGGGCACCGGGGAGCTGTTTTTT.

CDR3 sequence reads: CASSWGTGGDEQYF. CDR3 DNA sequence: TGTGCCAGCAGTTGGGGGACAGGGGGCGACGAGCAGTACTTC. The J gene is TRBJ2-7, the V gene TRBV6-5, with 12 bases identical to TRBD1. The CDR3 loop spans 14 amino acids. Germline V gene lookup returns CDR1 MNHEY and CDR2 SVGAGI. V shed 4 bases and J 5 bases; nucleotides not matched to a gene: 3.

The chain employs TRBV6-5 and TRBJ1-1; possible D gene TRBD1, 6 bases. In germline, CDR1 is MNHEY, CDR2 SVGAGI. V lost 0 bases to trimming and J lost 4 bases, with 6 bases between them. The CDR3 contains 13 residues. The CDR3 spells CASSYSRGTEAFF. The CDR3 DNA follows: TGTGCCAGCAGTTACTCCAGGGGCACTGAAGCTTTCTTT.